This T cell receptor beta chain stems from a study of blood T cell repertoires in COVID-19. The overall study: Sample material is recorded as cDNA or gDNA derived from T cells, B-cell-depleted T cells, or PBMCs.

Generated by immunoSEQ multiplex PCR, the TCRdb table keeps only in-frame clones and is missing some. Seen here are about 480,000 clones, about 85% observed once, and the top ten hold over 1.5%. For this clone: This same CDR3 is encoded by further DNA sequences in the sample.

Germline loops: CDR1 MNHEY, CDR2 SMNVEV (reference sequence). Trimming removed 5 bases from V and 2 bases from J; junction bases left unmatched: 2. The CDR3 totals 13 residues. Each participant's cohort was designated according to participant-reported clinical history. Sequences were obtained from PBMCs or T cells enriched from blood (not recorded which). The genes are TRBV27 and TRBJ2-7, with TRBD2 identical over 8 bases. The receptor was isolated from a woman younger than 35 with acute COVID-19. The CDR3 protein is CASSPGGTYEQYF. As DNA, the CDR3 is TGTGCCAGCAGTCCGGGGGGGACCTACGAGCAGTACTTC.